Listed here are 6 T cell receptor beta chains from one sample, sequenced in a study of blood T cell repertoires in COVID-19. Profiling relied on immunoSEQ multiplex PCR, and the TCRdb table lists in-frame clones only, not all of them. The sample consists of approximately 260,000 clones, about 79% of them appearing once. Sequencing input: peripheral blood. All receptors come from a woman of 80 years or more with acute or convalescent COVID-19.

The chain links TRBV20-1 to TRBJ2-5; D is unclear. The CDR3 is 11 residues long. With 0 bases removed from V and 9 bases from J, the gap between germline ends came to 8 bases. Per the germline V gene, CDR1 is DFQATT and CDR2 is SNEGSKA (reference sequence). CDR3 loop: CSARDPLSQYF. The CDR3 DNA is TGCAGTGCTAGAGATCCTCTTTCCCAGTACTTC.

V is TRBV5-1 and J is TRBJ2-2, with 7 bases aligning to TRBD2. Losses at the gene ends were 5 bases for V and 3 bases for J; bases not matched to a gene: 7. The CDR3 has 15 amino acids. The germline V gene has CDR1 SGHRS and CDR2 YFSETQ. This CDR3 is CASSSTSPDTGELFF. DNA for the CDR3: TGCGCCAGCAGTTCGACTAGCCCGGACACCGGGGAGCTGTTTTTT.

J is TRBJ1-4 and V is TRBV15; unclear D gene. V shed 0 bases and J shed 3 bases, with 14 bases lying between them. Germline CDR1 is LNHNV and CDR2 is YYDKDF (reference sequence). This CDR3 has 17 amino acids. CDR3 sequence reads: CATSRDSGTAANEKLFF. The CDR3 nucleotides read TGTGCCACCAGCAGAGATTCGGGAACCGCGGCTAATGAAAAACTGTTTTTT.

The chain carries TRBV6-5 and TRBJ1-2; 8 nucleotides line up with TRBD1. This CDR3 is built from 14 residues. Germline assignment: CDR1 MNHEY and CDR2 SVGAGI. Trimming removed 8 bases from V and 4 bases from J; junction bases left unmatched: 9. The CDR3 DNA is TGTGCCAGCGGGAAGACAGGGGAAGTCTATGGCTACACCTTC. This sequence encodes CASGKTGEVYGYTF.

This rearrangement joins TRBV25-1 to TRBJ1-2; D is perhaps TRBD1 (5 bases). From germline, CDR1 is MGHDK and CDR2 SYGVNS. CDR3 length: 14 amino acids. V was pared by 7 bases and J by 4 bases, with 16 bases between. This chain's CDR3 is CASTPPGTSYGYTF. CDR3 DNA: TGTGCCAGCACCCCTCCGGGGACTAGCTATGGCTACACCTTC.

Only a few counts were recorded for this clone. This chain uses TRBV3-1 (or the pseudogene TRBV3-2) with TRBJ1-3, with 12 bases aligning to TRBD1. CDR1 and CDR2 (germline): LGHDT, YNNKEL (reference sequence). V dropped 1 base and J dropped 1; count of bases not matched to a gene: 5. There are 18 residues in the CDR3. CDR3 in DNA: TGTGCCAGCAGCCAAGGGGGACAGGGGGCATTTTCTGGAAACACCATATATTTT. Protein: CASSQGGQGAFSGNTIYF.